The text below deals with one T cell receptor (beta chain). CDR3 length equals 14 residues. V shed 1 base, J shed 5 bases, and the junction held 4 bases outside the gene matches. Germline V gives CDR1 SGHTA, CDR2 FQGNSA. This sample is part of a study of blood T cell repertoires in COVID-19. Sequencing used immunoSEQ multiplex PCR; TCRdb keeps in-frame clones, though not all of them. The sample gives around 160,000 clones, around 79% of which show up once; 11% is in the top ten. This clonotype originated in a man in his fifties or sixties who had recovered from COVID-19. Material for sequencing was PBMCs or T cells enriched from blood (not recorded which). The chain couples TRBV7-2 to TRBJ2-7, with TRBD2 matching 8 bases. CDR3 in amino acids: CASSLDGGGNEQYF. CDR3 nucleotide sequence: TGTGCCAGCAGCTTAGACGGGGGGGGAAACGAGCAGTACTTC.